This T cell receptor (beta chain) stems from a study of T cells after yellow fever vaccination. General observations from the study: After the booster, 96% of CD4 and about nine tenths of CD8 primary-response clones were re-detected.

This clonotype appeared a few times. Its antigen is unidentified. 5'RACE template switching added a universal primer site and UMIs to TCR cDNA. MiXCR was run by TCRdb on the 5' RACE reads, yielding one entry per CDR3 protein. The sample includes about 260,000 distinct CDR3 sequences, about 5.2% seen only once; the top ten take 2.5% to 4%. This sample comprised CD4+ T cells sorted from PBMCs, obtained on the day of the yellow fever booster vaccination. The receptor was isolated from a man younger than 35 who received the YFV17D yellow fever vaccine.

The CDR3 spells CASSPGGRLGKGEQFF. DNA for the CDR3: TGTGCCAGCAGCCCCGGAGGGAGACTAGGAAAGGGTGAGCAGTTCTTC. The rearrangement joins TRBV7-2 to TRBJ2-1, with a weak D call TRBD2 (6 bases). Germline V gives CDR1 SGHTA, CDR2 FQGNSA. The ends were cut back, 5 bases at V and 9 bases at J, with 23 bases in the middle. The CDR3 extends over 16 amino acids.